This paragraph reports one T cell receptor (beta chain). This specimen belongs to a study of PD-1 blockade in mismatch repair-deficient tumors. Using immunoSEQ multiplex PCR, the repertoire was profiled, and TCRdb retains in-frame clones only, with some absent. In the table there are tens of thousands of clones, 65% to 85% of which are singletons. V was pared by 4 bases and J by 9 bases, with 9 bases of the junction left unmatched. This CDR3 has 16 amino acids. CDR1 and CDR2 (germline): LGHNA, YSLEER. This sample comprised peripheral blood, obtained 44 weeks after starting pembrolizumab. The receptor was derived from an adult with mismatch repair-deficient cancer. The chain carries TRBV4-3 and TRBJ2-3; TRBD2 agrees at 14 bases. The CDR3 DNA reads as TGCGCCAGCAGCCCTGGGACTAGCGGGAGTAGTGGAACGCAGTATTTT. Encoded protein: CASSPGTSGSSGTQYF.